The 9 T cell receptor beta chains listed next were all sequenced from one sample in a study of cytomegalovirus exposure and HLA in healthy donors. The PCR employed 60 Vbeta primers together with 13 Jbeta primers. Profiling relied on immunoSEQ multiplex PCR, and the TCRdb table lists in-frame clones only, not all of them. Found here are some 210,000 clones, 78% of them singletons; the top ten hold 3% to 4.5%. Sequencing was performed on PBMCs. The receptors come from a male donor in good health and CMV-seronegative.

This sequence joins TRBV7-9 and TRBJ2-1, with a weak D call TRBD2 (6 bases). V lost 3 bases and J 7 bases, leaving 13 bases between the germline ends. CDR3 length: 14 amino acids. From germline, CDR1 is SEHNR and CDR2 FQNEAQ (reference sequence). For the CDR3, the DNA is TGTGCCAGCAGCTTCGCCGGGACTGTGAATGAGCAGTTCTTC. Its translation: CASSFAGTVNEQFF.

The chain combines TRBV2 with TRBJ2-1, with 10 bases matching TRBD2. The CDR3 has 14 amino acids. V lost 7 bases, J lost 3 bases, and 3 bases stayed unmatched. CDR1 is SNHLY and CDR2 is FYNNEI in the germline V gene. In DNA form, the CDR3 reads TGTGCCAGCACCCGGACTAGCGGCTACAATGAGCAGTTCTTC. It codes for CASTRTSGYNEQFF.

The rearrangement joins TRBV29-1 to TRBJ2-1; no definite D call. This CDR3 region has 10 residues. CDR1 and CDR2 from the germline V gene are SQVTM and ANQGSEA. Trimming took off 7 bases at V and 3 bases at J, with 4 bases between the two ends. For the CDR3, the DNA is TGCAGCGCAAACTACAATGAGCAGTTCTTC. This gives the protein CSANYNEQFF.

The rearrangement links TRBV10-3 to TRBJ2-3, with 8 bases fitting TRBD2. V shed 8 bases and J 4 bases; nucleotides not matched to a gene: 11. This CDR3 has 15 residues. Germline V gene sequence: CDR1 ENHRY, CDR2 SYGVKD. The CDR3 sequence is CAIRGGGSRADTQYF. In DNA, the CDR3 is TGTGCCATCCGGGGGGGCGGGAGTCGGGCAGATACGCAGTATTTT.

The CDR3 DNA is TGTGCCAGCAGCCCCCGGGGGACTTCGAACACCGGGGAGCTGTTTTTT. Amino acid sequence: CASSPRGTSNTGELFF. This chain uses TRBV7-3 with TRBJ2-2, with a possible D match to TRBD2 (6 bases). CDR3 size: 16 residues. Deletions cut 5 bases from V and 0 bases from J, with 13 bases between. From germline, CDR1 is SGHTA and CDR2 FQGTGA. The variable domain in full, completed from reference TRBV7-3 and TRBJ2-2, reads GAGVSQTPSNKVTEKGKYVELRCDPISGHTALYWYRQSLGQGPEFLIYFQGTGAADDSGLPNDRFFAVRPEGSVSTLKIQRTERGDSAVYLCASSPRGTSNTGELFFGEGSRLTVL.

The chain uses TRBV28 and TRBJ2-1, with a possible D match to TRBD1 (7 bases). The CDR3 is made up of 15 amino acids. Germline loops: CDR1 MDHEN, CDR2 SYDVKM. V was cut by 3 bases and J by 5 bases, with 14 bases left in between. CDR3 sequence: CASSFIQGTHNEQFF. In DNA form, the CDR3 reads TGTGCCAGCAGTTTTATACAGGGGACTCACAATGAGCAGTTCTTC.

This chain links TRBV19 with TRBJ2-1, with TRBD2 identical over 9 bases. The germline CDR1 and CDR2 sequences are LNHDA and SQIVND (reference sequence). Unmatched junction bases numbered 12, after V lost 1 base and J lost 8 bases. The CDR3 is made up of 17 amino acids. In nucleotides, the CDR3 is TGTGCCAGTAGTATAGGAGGTGCGGGGGGGGGTGAGGATGAGCAGTTCTTC. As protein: CASSIGGAGGGEDEQFF.

The CDR3 here is CASSIQGGGNQPQHF. CDR3 nucleotide sequence: TGTGCCAGCAGCATACAGGGGGGAGGCAATCAGCCCCAGCATTTT. The chain joins TRBV5-6 to TRBJ1-5, with 8 bases lining up with TRBD1. The CDR3 consists of 15 residues. V lost 4 bases to trimming and J lost 2 bases; unmatched junction nucleotides: 5. The germline V gene has CDR1 SGHDT and CDR2 YYEEEE.

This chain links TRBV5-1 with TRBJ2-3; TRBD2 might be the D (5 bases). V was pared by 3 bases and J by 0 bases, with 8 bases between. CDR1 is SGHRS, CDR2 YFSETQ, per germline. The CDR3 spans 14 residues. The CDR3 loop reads CASSSSLSTDTQYF. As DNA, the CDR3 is TGCGCCAGCAGCTCTAGCCTTAGCACAGATACGCAGTATTTT.